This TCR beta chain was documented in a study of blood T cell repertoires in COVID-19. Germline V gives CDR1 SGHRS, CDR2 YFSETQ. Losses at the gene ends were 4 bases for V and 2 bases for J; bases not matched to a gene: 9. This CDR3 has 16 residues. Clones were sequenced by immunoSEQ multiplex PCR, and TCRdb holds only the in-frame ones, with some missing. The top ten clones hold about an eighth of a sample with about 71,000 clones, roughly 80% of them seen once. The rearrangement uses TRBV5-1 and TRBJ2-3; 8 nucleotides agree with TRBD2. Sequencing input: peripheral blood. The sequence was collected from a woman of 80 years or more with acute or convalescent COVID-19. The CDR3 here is CASSKAGAGATDTQYF. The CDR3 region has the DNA TGCGCCAGCAGCAAAGCGGGAGCTGGAGCCACAGATACGCAGTATTTT. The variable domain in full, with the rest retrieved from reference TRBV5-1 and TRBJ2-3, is KAGVTQTPRYLIKTRGQQVTLSCSPISGHRSVSWYQQTPGQGLQFLFEYFSETQRNKGNFPGRFSGRQFSNSRSEMNVSTLELGDSALYLCASSKAGAGATDTQYFGPGTRLTVL.